This TCR beta chain was recorded in a study of blood T cells in healthy people across ages. Primers used in a second PCR of roughly 6 to 11 cycles were a sample-barcoded 5' primer and a J-beta primer mix. MiXCR, run by TCRdb on the 5' RACE reads, gives a single entry per CDR3 protein. Here the sample spans about 1,400,000 distinct CDR3 sequences, approximately 38% being singletons. The CDR3 extends over 16 amino acids. V was pared by 0 bases and J by 7 bases, with 20 bases between. Germline V CDR1 and CDR2: DFQATT, SNEGSKA (reference sequence). Whole-study results and caveats: Reliance upon unsorted PBMCs precluded definitive naive versus antigen-experienced comparison.

Comments on this clonotype: The target antigen is unknown.

This clonotype was sampled from a woman aged 18-29 years in good health. The chain has TRBV20-1 and TRBJ2-3; no firm D call. What was sequenced was blood. The CDR3 DNA reads TGCAGTGCTAGAGATGGCGCGGCCGCGTCAACCTATACGCAGTATTTT. Its protein product is CSARDGAAASTYTQYF.